The clone carrying this TCR beta chain was found many times. The antigen is not known. Per germline, CDR1 DFQATT and CDR2 SNEGSKA (reference sequence). The CDR3 runs to 14 residues. Trimming stripped 3 bases from V and 8 bases from J, with 19 bases between. Time point given: persistent/refractory GD, antithyroid drugs over 5 years with positive TRAb. Following extraction of RNA from PBMCs, that RNA was used to make the TCR library. The data derive from a study of regulatory T cells in long-lasting Graves disease. Study outcomes and limitations: Patients whose Graves' disease persisted exhibited lower TCR diversity than those newly diagnosed.

iRepertoire HTBI primers and Arm-PCR of CDR3 regions built TCR beta libraries. Authors' data handling: The samples included 60 to 65 TRBV and under 15 TRBJ segments. MiXCR was run by TCRdb on the multiplex PCR reads, yielding one entry per CDR3 protein. The V and J calls were determined by TCRdb, not by the authors. The table has 300,000 or so distinct CDR3 sequences, around a fifth seen once; the top ten hold around 30%. Sample: peripheral blood mononuclear cells (PBMCs), taken when the disease was refractory, from a patient treated with antithyroid drugs. The receptor's source is a female donor with Graves disease. The V call is TRBV20-1, the J call TRBJ1-2; unclear D gene. The CDR3 spells CSASARTSSIGYTF. The CDR3 DNA sequence: TGCAGTGCTAGCGCCCGGACTTCTTCTATAGGCTACACCTTC.